There are many counts of the clone carrying this TCR beta chain. Its antigen remains unknown. The CDR3 consists of 15 residues. With V trimmed by 0 bases and J by 6 bases, 4 bases remained unmatched. CDR1 and CDR2 from the germline V gene are SGHRS and YFSETQ. This entry comes from a study of regulatory T cells in long-lasting Graves disease. For the study at large: Patients met the persistent Graves' disease definition after over 5 years of antithyroid drugs with positive TSH receptor antibodies. Findings and limits, study-wide: Comparison showed that persistent patients shared more public clonotypes (roughly 2,500) than new patients (roughly 970).

Time point noted: persistent/refractory GD, antithyroid drugs over 5 years with positive TRAb. From PBMCs, RNA was extracted and then used to make the TCR library. Sequencing libraries for TCR beta were prepared with iRepertoire HTBI primers and Arm-PCR of CDR3 regions. TCRdb analysed the multiplex PCR reads with MiXCR anew, one entry per CDR3 protein. The table includes about 660,000 distinct CDR3 sequences, 25% to 35% detected once. Sequenced here: peripheral blood mononuclear cells (PBMCs), sampled when the disease was refractory, from a patient treated with antithyroid drugs. The receptor was derived from a female donor with Graves disease. The V and J genes are TRBV5-1 and TRBJ2-7; the match to TRBD2 covers 12 bases. CDR3 sequence (DNA): TGCGCCAGCAGCTTGGGGCGACTAGCGGGAGCCGAGCAGTACTTC. As protein: CASSLGRLAGAEQYF.